This T cell receptor beta chain derives from a study of STAT3 mutations in large granular lymphocyte leukemia. Study-level findings and limits: Every T-cell large granular lymphocyte leukemia patient had at least one immunodominant TCR beta clonotype.

Of note for this clone: Antigen specificity is unknown.

TCRdb's copy holds only in-frame clones and misses some; the assay was immunoSEQ multiplex PCR. The sample lists about 42,000 clones; around 80% were seen once. CDR3 size: 13 residues. Germline V CDR1 and CDR2: SGHDT, YYEEEE. V was trimmed by 5 bases and J by 8 bases, leaving 16 bases between them. This sequence joins TRBV5-6 and TRBJ1-2; TRBD1 is a possible D gene (5 bases). The source of this sequence is a human donor with T large granular lymphocyte leukemia. Some clones in this sample may be carry-over from other donors' samples. Sequencing was carried out using PBMCs. CDR3 loop: CASRIRGEGGYTF. The CDR3 DNA reads TGTGCCAGCAGAATACGGGGCGAGGGGGGCTACACCTTC.